This record concerns one TCR beta chain sequence. What it binds is unknown. The sample comes from a study of shared clonotypes between healthy human individuals. Findings and limits, study-wide: Clonotypes shared by all four sorted-subset donors had higher generation probabilities than non-shared clonotypes.

Germline V gene lookup returns CDR1 SEHNR and CDR2 FQNEAQ (reference sequence). The CDR3 length is 14 residues. V was cut by 5 bases and J by 5 bases, with 12 bases left in between. Roughly 210 ng DNA, tens of thousands of T cell genomes, went into each sorted-subset replicate PCR. Sequencing was performed with immunoSEQ multiplex PCR; in TCRdb, only in-frame clones are kept and a portion is missing. Of roughly 1,100,000 clones listed, 65% to 80% are singletons. The sample comprised memory CD4+ T cells sorted from blood. Subset in this sample: CD45RA-negative fraction. The receptor's source is a man younger than 30 in good health. The chain uses TRBV7-9 and TRBJ1-4; a possible D gene is TRBD1 (6 bases). CDR3 DNA: TGTGCCAGCAGCCCGACGGACAGAAATGAAAAACTGTTTTTT. This encodes CASSPTDRNEKLFF.